This T cell receptor (beta chain) was sequenced in a study of T cell changes during pregnancy in multiple sclerosis. Within the sample, this clone is medium-sized (0.01 to 0.1%). The CDR3 runs 15 residues. The germline V gene encodes CDR1 MRHNA and CDR2 SNTAGT. V was clipped by 3 bases and J by 2 bases, with 11 bases between them. Only in-frame clones appear in the TCRdb table, and some are missing; sequencing was by immunoSEQ multiplex PCR. Of 65,000 to 75,000 clones in the sample, over 80% are singletons; the top ten hold around 2.9%. V usage is TRBV6-4 and J usage is TRBJ2-1, with TRBD2 as a possible D gene (5 bases). The receptor was derived from a female donor in good health, enrolled as a control in a pregnancy study. This material consisted of CD8+ T cells from peripheral blood mononuclear cells, taken in the third trimester of pregnancy. The CDR3 DNA reads TGTGCCAGCAGTGAGGGAGCGGAAGCCTACAATGAGCAGTTCTTC. Translating gives CASSEGAEAYNEQFF.